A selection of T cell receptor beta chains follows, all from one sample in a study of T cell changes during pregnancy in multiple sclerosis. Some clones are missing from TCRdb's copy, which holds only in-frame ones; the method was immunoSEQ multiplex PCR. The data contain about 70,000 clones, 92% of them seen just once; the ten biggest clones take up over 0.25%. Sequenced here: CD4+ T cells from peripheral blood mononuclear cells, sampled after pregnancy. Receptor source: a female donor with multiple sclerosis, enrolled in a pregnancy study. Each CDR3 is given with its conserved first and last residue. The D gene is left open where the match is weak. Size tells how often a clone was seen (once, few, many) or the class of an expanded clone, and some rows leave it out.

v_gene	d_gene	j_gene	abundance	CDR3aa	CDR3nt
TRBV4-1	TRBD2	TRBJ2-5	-	CASSQDWASGAGTQYF	TGCGCCAGCAGCCAAGATTGGGCTAGCGGGGCGGGGACCCAGTACTTC
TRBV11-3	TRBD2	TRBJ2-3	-	CASSSAGSTDTQYF	TGTGCCAGCAGCTCAGCGGGGAGCACAGATACGCAGTATTTT
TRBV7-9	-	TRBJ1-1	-	CASSLAQQGVTEAFF	TGTGCCAGCAGCTTAGCGCAGCAGGGCGTCACTGAAGCTTTCTTT
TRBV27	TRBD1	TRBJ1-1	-	CASSTGTGSAHTEAFF	TGTGCCAGCAGTACCGGGACAGGATCCGCCCACACTGAAGCTTTCTTT
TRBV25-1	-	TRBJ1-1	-	CASSETGGATEAFF	TGTGCCAGCAGTGAAACGGGGGGGGCCACTGAAGCTTTCTTT
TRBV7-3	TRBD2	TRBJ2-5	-	CASSLIRGTSGAIEETQYF	TGTGCCAGCAGTCTCATCAGGGGGACTAGCGGGGCGATAGAAGAGACCCAGTACTTC
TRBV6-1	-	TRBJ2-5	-	CASSAESPRTQYF	TGTGCCAGCAGTGCTGAATCACCCAGGACCCAGTACTTC
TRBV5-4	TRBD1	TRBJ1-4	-	CASSQAGGVEKLFF	TGTGCCAGCAGCCAGGCAGGGGGCGTTGAAAAACTGTTTTTT
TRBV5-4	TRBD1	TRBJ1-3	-	CASSRDRGSGNTIYF	TGTGCCAGCAGTCGGGACAGGGGCTCTGGAAACACCATATATTTT
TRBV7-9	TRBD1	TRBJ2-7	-	CASSLNGDRGHEQYF	TGTGCCAGCAGCTTAAACGGGGACAGGGGCCACGAGCAGTACTTC
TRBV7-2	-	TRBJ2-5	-	CASSLVPGRETQYF	TGTGCCAGCAGCTTAGTTCCGGGGAGGGAGACCCAGTACTTC
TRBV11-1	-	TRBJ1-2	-	CASSDSSFSSYTF	TGTGCCAGCAGCGACAGCTCATTCTCTAGCTACACCTTC
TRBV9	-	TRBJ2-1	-	CASSVDEGNEQFF	TGTGCCAGCAGCGTAGACGAGGGCAATGAGCAGTTCTTC
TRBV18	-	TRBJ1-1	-	CASSPLQNTEAFF	TGTGCCAGCTCACCACTTCAGAACACTGAAGCTTTCTTT
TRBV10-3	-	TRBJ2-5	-	CAIREEGVRETQYF	TGTGCCATCAGGGAAGAGGGTGTTAGGGAGACCCAGTACTTC
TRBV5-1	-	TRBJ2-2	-	CASSSRDTGELFF	TGCGCCAGCAGCAGCCGGGACACCGGGGAGCTGTTTTTT
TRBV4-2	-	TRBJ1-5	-	CASSHPGGGLQPQHF	TGTGCCAGCAGCCACCCTGGGGGGGGCCTTCAGCCCCAGCATTTT
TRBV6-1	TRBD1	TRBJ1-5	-	CASRDRVDQPQHF	TGTGCCAGCAGGGACAGGGTTGATCAGCCCCAGCATTTT
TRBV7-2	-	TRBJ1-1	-	CASSLTSATEAFF	TGTGCCAGCAGCTTAACCAGTGCCACTGAAGCTTTCTTT
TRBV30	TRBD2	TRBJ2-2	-	CAWSAVLAVAGATGELFF	TGTGCCTGGAGTGCCGTCCTCGCGGTAGCGGGAGCCACCGGGGAGCTGTTTTTT
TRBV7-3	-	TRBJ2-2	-	CASSPVAANTGELFF	TGTGCCAGCAGCCCAGTGGCCGCGAACACCGGGGAGCTGTTTTTT
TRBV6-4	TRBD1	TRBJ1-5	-	CASRTGGNQPQHF	TGTGCCAGCAGGACAGGGGGCAATCAGCCCCAGCATTTT
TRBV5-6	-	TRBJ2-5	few	CASSLVLGARETQYF	TGTGCCAGCAGCTTGGTATTGGGGGCGAGGGAGACCCAGTACTTC
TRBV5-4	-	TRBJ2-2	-	CASSLMSGTGELFF	TGTGCCAGCAGCTTGATGAGCGGCACCGGGGAGCTGTTTTTT
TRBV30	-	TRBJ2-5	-	CAWGPVVQETQYF	TGTGCCTGGGGCCCGGTGGTACAGGAGACCCAGTACTTC
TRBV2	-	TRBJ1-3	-	CASTDGGGVGNTIYF	TGTGCCAGCACCGACGGAGGGGGGGTTGGAAACACCATATATTTT
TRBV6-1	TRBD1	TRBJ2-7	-	CASSEQFRGGPYEQYF	TGTGCCAGCAGTGAACAATTTAGAGGGGGCCCCTACGAGCAGTACTTC
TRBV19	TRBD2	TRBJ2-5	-	CASSIGTTQETQYF	TGTGCCAGTAGTATCGGGACTACCCAAGAGACCCAGTACTTC